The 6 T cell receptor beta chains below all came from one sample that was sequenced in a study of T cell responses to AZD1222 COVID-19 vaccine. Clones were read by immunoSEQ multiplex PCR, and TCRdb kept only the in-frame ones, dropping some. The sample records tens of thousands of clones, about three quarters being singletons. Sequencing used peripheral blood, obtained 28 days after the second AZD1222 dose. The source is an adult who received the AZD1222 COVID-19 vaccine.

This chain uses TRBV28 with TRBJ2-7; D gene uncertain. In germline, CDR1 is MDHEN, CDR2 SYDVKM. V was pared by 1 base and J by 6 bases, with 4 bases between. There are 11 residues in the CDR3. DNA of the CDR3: TGTGCCAGCAGTTTATTCGGCGAGCAGTACTTC. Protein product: CASSLFGEQYF.

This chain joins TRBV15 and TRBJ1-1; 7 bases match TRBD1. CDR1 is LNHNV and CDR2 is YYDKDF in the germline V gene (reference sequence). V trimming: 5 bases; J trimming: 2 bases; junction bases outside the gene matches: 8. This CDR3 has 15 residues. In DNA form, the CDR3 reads TGTGCCACCAGCCAGTCAGGGGGTGGAAACACTGAAGCTTTCTTT. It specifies CATSQSGGGNTEAFF.

For the CDR3, the DNA is TGTGCCAGCAGCGCGTGGGCAGGTTTGACAGATACGCAGTATTTT. Its protein product is CASSAWAGLTDTQYF. The chain employs TRBV9 and TRBJ2-3, with D uncertain. CDR1 is SGDLS, CDR2 YYNGEE, per germline. This CDR3 spans 15 amino acids. With 3 bases removed from V and 3 bases from J, the gap between germline ends came to 14 bases.

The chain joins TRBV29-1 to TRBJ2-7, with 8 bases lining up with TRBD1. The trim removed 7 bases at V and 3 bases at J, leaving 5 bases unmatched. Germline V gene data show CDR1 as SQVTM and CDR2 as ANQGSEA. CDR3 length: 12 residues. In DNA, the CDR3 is TGCAGCGCCGTCGGGACAGGCTACGAGCAGTACTTC. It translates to CSAVGTGYEQYF.

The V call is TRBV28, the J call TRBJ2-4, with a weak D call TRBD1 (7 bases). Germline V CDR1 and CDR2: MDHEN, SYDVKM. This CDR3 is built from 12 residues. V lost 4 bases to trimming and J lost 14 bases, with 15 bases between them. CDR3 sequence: CASSSSVGTEYF. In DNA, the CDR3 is TGTGCCAGCAGTTCTAGCGTAGGGACAGAGTACTTC.

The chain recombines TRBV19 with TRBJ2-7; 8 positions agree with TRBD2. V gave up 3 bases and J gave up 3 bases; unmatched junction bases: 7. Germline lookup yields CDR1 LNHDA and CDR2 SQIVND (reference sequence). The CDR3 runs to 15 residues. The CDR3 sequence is CASSILGGGNYEQYF. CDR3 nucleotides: TGTGCCAGTAGTATTCTGGGCGGGGGGAACTACGAGCAGTACTTC.